Below, 18 T cell receptor beta chains from the same sample are listed, as sequenced in a study of shared clonotypes between healthy human individuals. Only CD45RO-negative cells positively selected for CCR7 counted as naive CD8 cells, so terminally differentiated effector memory CD45RA+ cells were excluded. Clones were read by immunoSEQ multiplex PCR, and TCRdb kept only the in-frame ones, dropping some. The table lists millions of clones, about 95% of them singletons. Material for sequencing was naive CD8+ T cells sorted from blood. The receptor set was obtained from a young man in good health.

The V gene is TRBV4-3, the J gene TRBJ2-7; a possible D gene is TRBD2 (6 bases). Per the germline V gene, CDR1 is LGHNA and CDR2 is YSLEER. Trimming pared 6 bases from V and 4 bases from J, leaving 25 bases between. The CDR3 is 17 residues long. In DNA, the CDR3 is TGCGCCAGCAGTGCGGCGGGATGCCCTCATATGAATTACGAGCAGTACTTC. Its translation is CASSAAGCPHMNYEQYF.

This chain uses TRBV30 with TRBJ2-4; a weak D match, TRBD2 (5 bases). Per germline, CDR1 GTSNPN and CDR2 SVGIG (reference sequence). The CDR3 runs to 14 residues. Deletions cut 0 bases from V and 3 bases from J, with 9 bases between. CDR3 sequence reads: CAWSVVGGKNIQYF. CDR3 bases: TGTGCCTGGAGTGTAGTAGGAGGCAAAAACATTCAGTACTTC.

The chain joins TRBV5-6 to TRBJ2-7; D gene uncertain. The CDR3 spans 12 residues. Germline CDR1 and CDR2: SGHDT and YYEEEE. Trimming shortened V by 0 bases and J by 6 bases, and 7 bases separated the two germline ends. The CDR3 spells CASSLVGSEQYF. DNA of the CDR3: TGTGCCAGCAGCTTGGTAGGGTCCGAGCAGTACTTC.

The chain recombines TRBV27 with TRBJ2-7, with D unclear. The CDR3 has 13 amino acids. The V gene's germline CDR1 is MNHEY and CDR2 SMNVEV (reference sequence). V was clipped by 5 bases and J by 0 bases, with 8 bases between them. The CDR3 reads CASSVDHSYEQYF. The DNA of the CDR3 is TGTGCCAGCAGTGTTGACCACTCCTACGAGCAGTACTTC.

The chain recombines TRBV5-5 with TRBJ1-5; 11 nucleotides agree with TRBD1. V lost 4 bases and J lost 5; bases outside the gene matches: 8. The CDR3 is 16 residues long. The germline V gene has CDR1 SGHKS and CDR2 YYEKEE (reference sequence). The CDR3 region is CASSDWDRGDDQPQHF. CDR3 DNA: TGTGCCAGCAGCGATTGGGACAGGGGGGACGATCAGCCCCAGCATTTT. The whole variable domain, filled in from reference TRBV5-5 and TRBJ1-5, reads DAGVTQSPTHLIKTRGQQVTLRCSPISGHKSVSWYQQVLGQGPQFIFQYYEKEERGRGNFPDRFSARQFPNYSSELNVNALLLGDSALYLCASSDWDRGDDQPQHFGDGTRLSIL.

CDR3: CASSLVRTSGNTIYF. The CDR3, as DNA: TGTGCCAGCAGCTTAGTTCGGACCTCTGGAAACACCATATATTTT. The rearrangement joins TRBV11-2 to TRBJ1-3; no reliable D call. There are 15 residues in the CDR3. Germline V gives CDR1 SGHAT, CDR2 FQNNGV. The ends were cut back, 1 base at V and 0 bases at J, with 7 bases in the middle.

Points on this clone: The sample carries other DNA sequences with the same CDR3. The chain joins TRBV6-5 to TRBJ2-5; 9 bases align to TRBD1. The CDR3 length is 13 residues. Germline CDR1 is MNHEY and CDR2 is SVGAGI. V was pared by 6 bases and J by 5 bases, with 4 bases of the junction left unmatched. The CDR3 nucleotides are TGTGCCAGCAGCTGGGACAGGGAGGAGACCCAGTACTTC. Its translation is CASSWDREETQYF.

The gene calls are TRBV27 and TRBJ2-7, with D perhaps being TRBD1 or TRBD2 (6 bases each). The CDR3 loop spans 16 amino acids. V dropped 1 base and J dropped 0 bases, with 13 bases sitting between them. Germline V gives CDR1 MNHEY, CDR2 SMNVEV (reference sequence). The CDR3 DNA reads TGTGCCAGCAGTTTATTGGGGGCCGGGAGCTCCTACGAGCAGTACTTC. Its translation is CASSLLGAGSSYEQYF.

The J gene is TRBJ1-2, the V gene TRBV7-9; perhaps TRBD1 as D (5 bases). V gave up 5 bases and J gave up 2 bases, with 27 bases separating them. The CDR3 is 19 amino acids. CDR1 SEHNR and CDR2 FQNEAQ come from the germline V gene (reference sequence). The CDR3 coding sequence is TGTGCCAGCAGCCCCTCGGGGGGAAAACTCAACGCCTTAAACTATGGCTACACCTTC. Protein product: CASSPSGGKLNALNYGYTF. Full variable domain (missing parts from reference TRBV7-9 and TRBJ1-2): DTGVSQNPRHKITKRGQNVTFRCDPISEHNRLYWYRQTLGQGPEFLTYFQNEAQLEKSRLLSDRFSAERPKGSFSTLEIQRTEQGDSAMYLCASSPSGGKLNALNYGYTFGSGTRLTVV.

For this clone: Other DNA sequences of this sample code for an identical CDR3. This sequence joins TRBV7-9 and TRBJ1-1, with a weak D call TRBD1 (6 bases). Germline CDR1 SEHNR, CDR2 FQNEAQ (reference sequence). Trimming removed 5 bases from V and 3 bases from J, with 7 bases in between. This CDR3 comprises 12 residues. For the CDR3, the DNA is TGTGCCAGCAGCGCAGGGGACACTGAAGCTTTCTTT. Its protein is CASSAGDTEAFF.

The rearrangement uses TRBV6-1 and TRBJ2-6; D is unresolved. The germline CDR1 and CDR2 sequences are MNHNS and SASEGT. The CDR3 spans 13 residues. The V end was cut by 6 bases, the J end by 0 bases, with 3 bases between. CDR3 in amino acids: CASRSSGANVLTF. The CDR3, as DNA: TGTGCCAGCAGAAGCTCTGGGGCCAACGTCCTGACTTTC.

V and J are TRBV27 and TRBJ1-5, with D tentatively TRBD1 (6 bases). Germline V gene sequence: CDR1 MNHEY, CDR2 SMNVEV (reference sequence). The CDR3 contains 13 residues. The V end lost 5 bases, the J end lost 7 bases, and 12 bases lay between the germline ends. CDR3 nucleotide sequence: TGTGCCAGCAGTGAAACAGGGTGGCAGCCCCAGCATTTT. This translates into CASSETGWQPQHF.

The chain is built from TRBV4-1 and TRBJ1-2; D is possibly TRBD1 (5 bases). Germline values: CDR1 MGHRA, CDR2 YSYEKL. CDR3 length: 14 amino acids. The ends were cut back, 0 bases at V and 8 bases at J, with 13 bases in the middle. As DNA, the CDR3 is TGCGCCAGCAGCCAAGATGGGGACGGGTACGGCTACACCTTC. This gives the protein CASSQDGDGYGYTF.

The chain links TRBV30 to TRBJ2-1, with D perhaps matching TRBD2 (6 bases). The CDR3 loop spans 14 amino acids. V lost 0 bases and J lost 7, with 13 bases in between. Per germline, CDR1 GTSNPN and CDR2 SVGIG (reference sequence). CDR3 residues: CAWSVEAGWNEQFF. The CDR3 DNA follows: TGTGCCTGGAGTGTAGAGGCGGGATGGAATGAGCAGTTCTTC.

V and J are TRBV27 and TRBJ1-6; D is possibly TRBD1 (5 bases). Trimming removed 6 bases at V and 6 bases at J, with 15 bases between. Germline CDR1 is MNHEY and CDR2 is SMNVEV (reference sequence). This CDR3 is 15 amino acids long. The CDR3 region has the DNA TGTGCCAGCAGGCCACCGGGGGTCGGTAATTCACCCCTCCACTTT. Translation: CASRPPGVGNSPLHF.

The J gene is TRBJ1-5, the V gene TRBV28; weak D call: TRBD1 (6 bases). Between the trimmed V and J ends, which lost 5 bases and 3 bases, there was a span of 14 bases. There are 15 residues in the CDR3. Germline-derived CDR1 and CDR2 are MDHEN and SYDVKM. Here the CDR3 reads CASSLPGTINQPQHF. Written as DNA, the CDR3 is TGTGCCAGCAGTCTGCCTGGGACAATCAATCAGCCCCAGCATTTT. Using reference TRBV28 and TRBJ1-5 for the parts outside the CDR3, the full variable domain is DVKVTQSSRYLVKRTGEKVFLECVQDMDHENMFWYRQDPGLGLRLIYFSYDVKMKEKGDIPEGYSVSREKKERFSLILESASTNQTSMYLCASSLPGTINQPQHFGDGTRLSIL.

The gene calls are TRBV27 and TRBJ2-2; a weak D match, TRBD2 (5 bases). The CDR3 contains 17 residues. The ends were cut back, 2 bases at V and 0 bases at J, with 13 bases in the middle. Germline values: CDR1 MNHEY, CDR2 SMNVEV (reference sequence). CDR3 sequence: CASSLEGYSSNTGELFF. Written as DNA, the CDR3 is TGTGCCAGCAGTTTAGAGGGTTATAGTTCGAACACCGGGGAGCTGTTTTTT.

This sequence joins TRBV4-1 and TRBJ2-5; 9 bases line up with TRBD2. The CDR3 consists of 17 residues. In germline, CDR1 is MGHRA, CDR2 YSYEKL. The V segment lost 0 bases and the J segment 2 bases; nucleotides outside the gene matches: 7. Here the CDR3 DNA reads TGCGCCAGCAGCCAAGATCTGCCTAGCGGGGAACAAGAGACCCAGTACTTC. Translated, it gives CASSQDLPSGEQETQYF.